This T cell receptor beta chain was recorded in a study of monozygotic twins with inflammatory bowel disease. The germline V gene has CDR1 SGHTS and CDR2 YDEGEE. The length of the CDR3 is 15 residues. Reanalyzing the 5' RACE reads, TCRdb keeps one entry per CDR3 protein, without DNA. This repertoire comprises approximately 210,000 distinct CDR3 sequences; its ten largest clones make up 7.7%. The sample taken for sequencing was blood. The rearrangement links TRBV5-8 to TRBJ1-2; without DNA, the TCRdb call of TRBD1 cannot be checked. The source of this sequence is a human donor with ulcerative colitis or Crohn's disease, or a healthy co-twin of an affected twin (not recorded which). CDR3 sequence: CASSLPRWQGGGYTF.